This TCR beta chain was captured by sequencing in a study of control samples from healthy donors and cancer patients. Clones were sequenced by immunoSEQ multiplex PCR, and TCRdb holds only the in-frame ones, with some missing. The sample includes roughly 130,000 clones, about 95% seen only once; the top ten take approximately 15%. Germline V gene lookup returns CDR1 MGHRA and CDR2 YSYEKL. Germline trimming cut 3 bases from V and 3 bases from J; bases unmatched to any gene: 6. This CDR3 contains 15 residues. The TCR comes from a man aged 60-69 years with colorectal cancer. The material sequenced was PBMCs. This rearrangement joins TRBV4-1 to TRBJ2-7, with 9 nucleotides matching TRBD1. The CDR3 region has the DNA TGCGCCAGCAGCCAGCGACAGGGGGTAGACTACGAGCAGTACTTC. Translating gives CASSQRQGVDYEQYF.